The T cell receptor beta chain described here comes from a study of shared clonotypes between healthy human individuals. Findings of the study overall: Genetic and exposure-history diversity was limited by the small donor number.

The protocol was immunoSEQ multiplex PCR, while the TCRdb copy is restricted to in-frame clones and leaves out a portion. The repertoire has around 550,000 clones, roughly 95% of them found once; the top ten carry approximately 0.06%. The trim removed 0 bases at V and 5 bases at J, leaving 7 bases unmatched. The CDR3 sequence is 18 residues long. Germline CDR1 and CDR2: LNHDA and SQIVND (reference sequence). Concerning this clone itself: The antigen is unknown.

The chain carries TRBV19 and TRBJ2-3; 14 nucleotides line up with TRBD2. The specimen sequenced was naive CD4+ T cells sorted from blood. Described subset: CD45RA+ positively selected. The sequence was collected from a woman in her 30s in good health. The CDR3 reads CASSIDLKGLAGVDTQYF. The DNA for the CDR3 is TGTGCCAGTAGTATAGATCTTAAGGGACTAGCGGGAGTAGATACGCAGTATTTT.